The rows below give T cell receptor beta chains drawn from one sample of a study of cytomegalovirus exposure and HLA in healthy donors. Sequencing was performed with immunoSEQ multiplex PCR; in TCRdb, only in-frame clones are kept and a portion is missing. Here the sample spans approximately 190,000 clones, 78% being singletons. Source material: PBMCs. The receptors originated from a woman aged 30 to 39 in good health and CMV-seropositive. The CDR3 runs from the conserved cysteine through the conserved F or W. The order of the fields is clone size, V gene, J gene, D gene, CDR3 DNA, CDR3 protein. A D gene is named only where the DNA matches it firmly. A row's size may be missing; if present it is once, few, many or a size class.

abundance: .
v_gene: TRBV5-4
j_gene: TRBJ2-5
d_gene: TRBD2
CDR3nt: TGTGCCAGCAGCTTGGGACTAGCGGCCCAAGAGACCCAGTACTTC
CDR3aa: CASSLGLAAQETQYF

abundance: once
v_gene: TRBV7-9
j_gene: TRBJ2-1
d_gene: TRBD1
CDR3nt: TGTGCCAGCAGCTTACAGGGGGCGGGTGGGCAGTTCTTC
CDR3aa: CASSLQGAGGQFF

abundance: .
v_gene: TRBV7-9
j_gene: TRBJ1-2
d_gene: .
CDR3nt: TGTGCCAGCAGCTTAGTTGCGCGGCTCTATGGCTACACCTTC
CDR3aa: CASSLVARLYGYTF

abundance: .
v_gene: TRBV7-9
j_gene: TRBJ1-3
d_gene: .
CDR3nt: TGTGCCAGCAGCTTAGGACATCAACCTGGAAACACCATATATTTT
CDR3aa: CASSLGHQPGNTIYF

abundance: .
v_gene: TRBV10-3
j_gene: TRBJ2-1
d_gene: TRBD1
CDR3nt: TGTGCCATCAGTGAGTCTGACAGGGGCTCCTACAATGAGCAGTTCTTC
CDR3aa: CAISESDRGSYNEQFF

abundance: once
v_gene: TRBV27
j_gene: TRBJ1-4
d_gene: .
CDR3nt: TGTGCCAGCAGTTTCGGGGGATCGGCTAATGAAAAACTGTTTTTT
CDR3aa: CASSFGGSANEKLFF

abundance: few
v_gene: TRBV28
j_gene: TRBJ2-3
d_gene: .
CDR3nt: TGTGCCAGCAGTTCCCCCTCAGCGTCCGGCACAGATACGCAGTATTTT
CDR3aa: CASSSPSASGTDTQYF

abundance: .
v_gene: TRBV28
j_gene: TRBJ1-2
d_gene: .
CDR3nt: TGTGCCAGCAGCCGGACATCGGGGAGGGAAGACTATGGCTACACCTTC
CDR3aa: CASSRTSGREDYGYTF

abundance: .
v_gene: TRBV2
j_gene: TRBJ2-1
d_gene: .
CDR3nt: TGTGCCAGCAGTCCTCCCCTGACGGGGAATGAGCAGTTCTTC
CDR3aa: CASSPPLTGNEQFF

abundance: .
v_gene: TRBV4-3
j_gene: TRBJ2-3
d_gene: TRBD2
CDR3nt: TGCGCCAGCAGCCAAGAGAGGGAGGGACTAGCGGGAGGCGTCACAGATACGCAGTATTTT
CDR3aa: CASSQEREGLAGGVTDTQYF